This T cell receptor (beta chain) came from a study of metastatic and nonmetastatic thyroid tumors. The germline gives CDR1 MNHEY, CDR2 SVGEGT. This CDR3 has 14 residues. The J segment lost 6 bases and the V segment lost 7 bases, leaving 10 bases of the junction unmatched. This clone has a handful of counts. What it binds is not known. Original processing notes: The authors used CDR3 differences across clinicopathological groups to build a distant-metastasis classifier for papillary thyroid cancer. Via MiXCR, TCRdb re-called the PCR reads. TCRdb's processing, not the authors', yielded these V and J calls. This sample has about 56,000 clones, with roughly 30% found just once. Whole-study findings and limits: Reportedly, malignant thyroid tumors had significantly higher TCR beta diversity than benign nodules, in blood and tumor.

Thyroid surgery had not been preceded by any treatment in any patient. The receptor comes from a female donor with papillary thyroid cancer or a benign thyroid nodule (not recorded which). Some clones in this sample may be carry-over from other donors' samples. Sequencing was performed on blood. V usage is TRBV6-2 or TRBV6-3 and J usage is TRBJ2-7, with 9 positions matching TRBD2. DNA of the CDR3: TGTGCCAGCACGCTTAGCGGGAGTGCTTCCGAGCAGTACTTC. This encodes CASTLSGSASEQYF.